This TCR beta chain was captured in a study of neurological immune-mediated disorders. Broader study findings: The study found no CDR3 amino acid sequences shared by expanded clones across subjects, suggesting private repertoires in all groups.

This clonotype was detected many times. What it binds is not known. As for the cDNA, it was generated by 5'RACE with 10-nucleotide random UMIs. Over 170 million TCR-beta sequences, together covering 15-18 subjects, were produced by every individual sequencing run that was carried out. TCRdb analysed the 5' RACE reads with MiXCR anew, one entry per CDR3 protein. This table has around 15,000 distinct CDR3 sequences, under 4% appearing once. The germline gives CDR1 MGHRA, CDR2 YSYEKL. CDR3 length: 18 residues. Unmatched junction bases numbered 5, after V lost 1 base and J lost 2 bases. The sequence came from a woman between 40 and 55 years old in good health. Sample: CD8+ T cells from blood. The chain carries TRBV4-1 and TRBJ2-2; TRBD2 matches at 12 bases. In DNA form, the CDR3 reads TGCGCCAGCAGCCAAGTAACTAGCGGGGGGATTAACACCGGGGAGCTGTTTTTT. The encoded protein is CASSQVTSGGINTGELFF.